The text below deals with one T cell receptor beta chain. This PCR relied on a set of 60 Vbeta primers and 13 Jbeta primers. The repertoire was sequenced with immunoSEQ multiplex PCR; TCRdb's copy has only in-frame clones and lacks some. The sample lists 75,000 to 95,000 clones, around 80% occurring once. This sample stems from a study of cytomegalovirus exposure and HLA in healthy donors. The junction had 4 bases not matched to a gene; V was cut back by 4 bases and J by 11 bases. From germline, CDR1 is SGHTA and CDR2 FQGNSA. The CDR3 is made up of 11 amino acids. Sample: PBMCs. This sequence joins TRBV7-2 and TRBJ2-7, with 8 bases identical to TRBD1. The clonotype originates from a human donor in good health. The CDR3: CASSSKTGEYF. CDR3 in DNA: TGTGCCAGCAGCTCCAAGACAGGGGAGTACTTC.